This passage covers 11 T cell receptor beta chains from one sample sequenced in a study of cytomegalovirus exposure and HLA in healthy donors. The study ran its PCR with 60 Vbeta and 13 Jbeta primers. Only in-frame clones appear in the TCRdb table, and some are missing; sequencing was by immunoSEQ multiplex PCR. The repertoire has over 150,000 clones, roughly three quarters of them found once; the top ten carry 2.5% to 4%. Sequenced input: PBMCs. These receptors were obtained from a woman in her forties or fifties in good health and CMV-seropositive.

This clone was counted a single time. This chain uses TRBV7-5 with TRBJ2-2; the listed D gene, TRBD1, was not tested against the DNA. TRBV7-5 is listed as a pseudogene. This CDR3 spans 17 amino acids. CDR3 sequence reads: CARSFIGTGVPAGELFF. The CDR3 nucleotides are TGTGCCAGAAGTTTCATCGGGACAGGGGTTCCGGCCGGGGAGCTGTTTTTT.

This clone was detected once. V and J are TRBV10-1 and TRBJ1-1, with 9 bases lining up with TRBD1. The CDR3 sequence is 14 residues long. Losses at the gene ends were 6 bases for V and 2 bases for J; bases not matched to a gene: 4. Germline lookup yields CDR1 WNHNN and CDR2 SYGVQD (reference sequence). CDR3: CASRRQGGNTEAFF. CDR3 sequence (DNA): TGCGCCAGCAGGCGACAGGGGGGTAACACTGAAGCTTTCTTT.

V is TRBV7-2 and J is TRBJ2-7, with TRBD2 matching 7 bases. V lost 3 bases to trimming and J lost 5 bases; unmatched junction nucleotides: 10. There are 15 residues in the CDR3. The germline gives CDR1 SGHTA, CDR2 FQGNSA. CDR3 DNA: TGTGCCAGCAGCTTCCAAGCGGGGTCTATCGACGAGCAGTACTTC. Translated: CASSFQAGSIDEQYF.

V usage is TRBV7-2 and J usage is TRBJ1-2; a possible D gene is TRBD1 (6 bases). The V gene lost 8 bases and the J gene lost 8 bases, with 24 bases spanning the gap. This CDR3 contains 15 residues. Germline V gene lookup returns CDR1 SGHTA and CDR2 FQGNSA. The CDR3 region is CASGGPGRGARGYTF. Here the CDR3 DNA reads TGTGCCAGCGGAGGACCGGGGCGGGGGGCGCGAGGCTACACCTTC.

The V call is TRBV18, the J call TRBJ2-3; no definite D call. V was clipped by 0 bases and J by 2 bases, with 9 bases between them. This CDR3 is 15 amino acids long. Germline V CDR1 and CDR2: KGHSH, LQKENI. CDR3 protein: CASSPPASSTDTQYF. The DNA of the CDR3 is TGTGCCAGCTCACCACCGGCCAGTTCCACAGATACGCAGTATTTT.

The V and J genes are TRBV18 and TRBJ1-4; a possible D gene is TRBD1 (6 bases). Germline values: CDR1 KGHSH, CDR2 LQKENI. Trimming stripped 2 bases from V and 6 bases from J, with 13 bases between. This CDR3 region has 15 residues. This chain's CDR3 is CASSPSGGHDEKLFF. CDR3 coding DNA: TGTGCCAGCTCACCAAGCGGGGGGCATGATGAAAAACTGTTTTTT.

The V call is TRBV12-5, the J call TRBJ1-5; 8 bases line up with TRBD1. The V gene's germline CDR1 is LGHNT and CDR2 FRNRAP. The V gene end was trimmed by 6 bases and the J gene end by 3 bases; junction bases not matched to a gene: 13. The CDR3 contains 17 residues. The CDR3 DNA reads as TGTGCTAGTGGCTTCAGGGCAGGGGGCTTATTCAATCAGCCCCAGCATTTT. This codes for CASGFRAGGLFNQPQHF.

This chain connects TRBV4-3 to TRBJ2-6; 7 bases fit TRBD1. Germline V gene data show CDR1 as LGHNA and CDR2 as YSLEER. There are 13 residues in the CDR3. J gave up 11 bases and V 0 bases, and 1 base lay outside the gene matches. The DNA for the CDR3 is TGCGCCAGCAGCCAAGATCAGGGGGACGTCCTGACTTTC. Translated: CASSQDQGDVLTF.

V and J are TRBV7-2 and TRBJ1-3; weak D call: TRBD1 (5 bases). The CDR3 has 14 residues. V was pared by 5 bases and J by 3 bases, with 11 bases between. CDR1 and CDR2 (germline): SGHTA, FQGNSA. In nucleotides, the CDR3 is TGTGCCAGCAGCCCCAGACAGCTTGGAAACACCATATATTTT. Its protein product is CASSPRQLGNTIYF.

This clone was detected only once. The V call is TRBV18, the J call TRBJ1-1; 9 positions agree with TRBD1. This CDR3 is 16 amino acids long. The germline V gene has CDR1 KGHSH and CDR2 LQKENI. Trimming took 3 bases from V and 6 from J; bases not matched to a gene: 11. CDR3 residues: CASSPASQGAIAEAFF. The CDR3 nucleotides are TGTGCCAGCTCACCGGCCTCACAGGGGGCAATCGCTGAAGCTTTCTTT.

The chain employs TRBV30 and TRBJ2-3; 7 bases align to TRBD1. The V segment lost 3 bases and the J segment 6 bases; nucleotides outside the gene matches: 12. Germline CDR1 and CDR2: GTSNPN and SVGIG (reference sequence). The CDR3 covers 15 residues. CDR3 DNA: TGTGCCTGGAGGGAGACAGGGCTTATCGTTGATACGCAGTATTTT. Protein: CAWRETGLIVDTQYF.